This T cell receptor beta chain came from a study of cytomegalovirus exposure and HLA in healthy donors. As for the study in general: Of about 400 genotyped donors, about 80% clustered with self-reported Caucasian donors. Study-wide results and limits: In a later analysis, DRB1 alleles had the most associated TCRs; HLA-C alleles the fewest.

A multiplex PCR was run with 60 Vbeta primers and 13 Jbeta primers. TCRdb keeps only in-frame clones here, not all; method: immunoSEQ multiplex PCR. The sample shows under 90,000 clones, around 80% of them seen only once. A word on this clone: What it recognizes is unknown.

Sequenced input: PBMCs. The source is a man aged 45-65 years in good health and CMV-seropositive.

CDR3 in amino acids: CASSLDIGGLAGNTDTQYF. CDR3 coding DNA: TGTGCCAGCAGCTTAGATATAGGTGGACTAGCGGGCAACACAGATACGCAGTATTTT. The chain recombines TRBV11-3 with TRBJ2-3, with 11 bases fitting TRBD2. After removal of 0 bases from V and 2 bases from J, the junction contained 10 bases not matched to a gene. This CDR3 comprises 19 residues. Germline assignment: CDR1 SGHNT and CDR2 YENEEA.